The present T cell receptor beta chain was sequenced within a study of cytomegalovirus exposure and HLA in healthy donors (dated by TCRdb to the late 2010s). About the full investigation: In an earlier analysis of about 560 of the donors, under 300 Gb of sequence data and approximately 100 million unique TCR beta sequences from 150 million to 200 million T cells were reported. Approximately 310 gigabases of sequencing data and around 90 million unique TCR sequences made up an early release that covered several hundred HLA-typed donors. Of the roughly 390 genotyped donors, 70% to 90% were placed in the genetic ancestry cluster associated with self-reported Caucasian donors. The study aimed to test whether cataloging public T cell receptors could reveal signatures of past pathogen exposure. The T cell repertoires of around 670 subjects were profiled by immunosequencing and related to cytomegalovirus serostatus. Besides the first cohort of 500 to 700 subjects, a separate validation cohort made up of 120 different subjects was used. To predict cytomegalovirus infection status, the study brought together high-throughput TCR immunosequencing, statistical association of individual TCRs with disease status, and machine learning. A later analysis re-examined previously published TCR beta repertoires from about 700 donors and added high-resolution HLA genotyping to investigate patterns of TCR occurrence. Rather than using new phenotypic data, the later analysis identified candidate immune exposures from TCR beta sequences and from how often those sequences occurred across donors. In an earlier analysis of 500 to 650 of the donors, high-throughput TCR beta sequencing was used to judge whether each TCR beta V gene segment behaved as functional or pseudogenic. Donor age, sex, ethnicity and CMV serostatus were collected together with the repertoire data. A later genetic analysis took genome-wide SNP genotypes for about 55% of the 666 donors and used that subset as a discovery cohort. Every repertoire in the discovery cohort had been generated on one and the same sequencing platform. Both class I and class II loci were covered by HLA typing, at four-digit resolution. The number of typed donors differed by locus: 629-630 for A, B, C, DRB1 and DQB1; approximately 540 for DQA1; approximately 610 for DPA1; and about 450 for DPB1. A handful of DR-DQ haplotypes were handled as single units for association and clustering because linkage in the cohort was strong. On average, around 240,000 unique TCR beta nucleotide sequences were sequenced per donor among 350 to 400 genotyped donors of the cohort, with roughly a sixth of those sequences being non-productive. Here is what the overall study found, with its caveats: Strong co-occurrence of HLA alleles, especially DR and DQ, made assigning TCR associations to individual alleles difficult. In this cohort, only TCR beta chains were sequenced, and detectable features were limited by the absence of alpha or paired-chain data. In a later analysis, around 17,000 TCR beta sequences were associated with specific HLA alleles at a false discovery rate of 0.05. A later analysis found that most CMV-associated TCR beta chains appeared HLA-restricted, with HLA associations seemingly driven largely by CMV exposure. The study listed 150 to 200 TCR beta chains as associated with cytomegalovirus. A later genetic analysis reported fewer N-insertions in productive TCRs among donors in an Asian-associated ancestry cluster than the roughly 620-donor mean. Because some donors lacked HLA typing at each locus, the association tests relied only on the typed subset. While some public TCRs were present in many individuals, most TCR sequences turned up only very rarely across donors. A cluster of highly shared sequence variants was judged likely to be a technical artifact of the sequencing pipeline. It was suggested by the authors that the approach could potentially be generalized to other disease states and immunological phenotypes. A later genetic analysis associated a missense DCLRE1C variant with V-gene and J-gene trimming of TCR beta chains, and an independent cohort replicated the association. A few of the identified cytomegalovirus-associated TCR beta chains were confirmed in vitro to be specific for cytomegalovirus antigens. Several of the top co-occurrence clusters appeared to be linked to parvovirus B19, influenza, CMV and Epstein-Barr virus, according to a later analysis. In an earlier analysis of more than 500 of the donors, most TCR beta V segments appeared in productive rearrangements about 87% or about 30% of the time, broadly matching IMGT annotations. CMV serostatus was the only immune exposure information available for the cohort. Fewer than 20 rarely observed V segments, including chromosome 9 orphons, were excluded from the earlier analysis of some 590 of the donors because counts were too low. Because the 87-base-pair reads could not distinguish some IMGT-functional V segments, including TRBV6-2 and TRBV6-3, those segments were excluded. The classifier was reported to diagnose cytomegalovirus status with high specificity and sensitivity in both the original and validation cohorts. A later analysis found that TCR association rates varied across HLA loci, with DRB1 alleles showing the most associated TCRs and HLA-C alleles the fewest. A further reported finding was that TCR beta sequences accurately predicted the HLA-A and HLA-B alleles for most subjects in the first cohort. The presence/absence analyses assumed that sequencing depth was roughly uniform across donors, and that assumption may not be true. A later analysis found that HLA-associated TCR beta chains were more clonally expanded and had lower generation probabilities than equally common non-associated chains. Linkage disequilibrium might explain the correlated functional status among segregating V segments, but an unknown experimental factor could not be excluded.

Worth noting for this clone: Its antigen remains undetermined. No much larger clone is present one base from it, and per-base qualities are unavailable.

The cohort was made up of roughly 670 healthy bone marrow donors. At the time of sampling, every cohort member was nominally healthy, though immune exposures that went unrecorded were likely present. The donor was CMV seronegative and belonged to the group of more than 300 seronegative cohort members. A peripheral blood sample was provided by each donor, and peripheral blood mononuclear cells were used for TCR beta sequencing. Genomic DNA was extracted from the blood cell samples with the Qiagen DNeasy Blood Extraction Kit. Receptor amplification or capture employed the immunoSEQ multiplex PCR assay. For the multiplex PCR, a mixture combining 60 forward primers for TCR Vbeta segments and 13 reverse primers for TCR Jbeta segments was used. The CDR3 region of rearranged TCR beta genes was amplified from genomic DNA with a multiplex PCR assay. The amplified TCR beta libraries were sequenced on the Illumina HiSeq System as 87-base-pair reads. The original methods were these. A later analysis counted about 82 million unique TCR beta chains across the 666 repertoires, and around 12 million of these chains were shared by at least two donors. To remove PCR and sequencing errors, raw reads were error-corrected and collapsed into unique sequences using a nearest-neighbor algorithm that merged closely related sequences. V, D and J gene segments were assigned by aligning CDR3 sequences to IMGT reference sequences. For a sequence to be retained, a match of at least six nucleotides was required to both a V gene segment and a J gene segment. A rearrangement counted as productive if the CDR3 had no stop codons and remained in frame with V and J, and every other rearrangement counted as non-productive. CDR3 was defined by IMGT convention, running from the second conserved V-encoded cysteine to the conserved J-encoded phenylalanine. The earlier analysis of 500 to 750 of the donors excluded any sequence lacking an unambiguous match to a single V gene segment. An earlier analysis of 500 to 600 of the donors classified V segments as functional when productive rearrangements were above 56.7% and as segregating when the standard deviation between donors was above 5%. A statistical classification framework was developed to diagnose cytomegalovirus status using the catalog of TCR beta chain sequences. In a later analysis, V and J genes were assigned by comparing TCR nucleotide sequences against IMGT/GENE-DB human TR gene sequences. In a later analysis, CDR3 sequences and most-parsimonious VDJ recombination scenarios were assigned using the TCRdist pipeline. In a later analysis, each TCR beta chain was defined by its CDR3 amino acid sequence together with its V-gene family, and reads lacking a unique V-gene family were excluded. A later analysis removed 550 to 650 highly shared, low-generation-probability nucleotide sequences to deal with suspected cross-contamination and a sequencing artifact. In a later analysis, a clonal expansion index was calculated for each public chain from normalized within-repertoire ranks of inferred template counts. A later analysis computed generation probabilities with a VDJ recombination model fitted to out-of-frame rearrangements, and checked the results against IGoR. Hypergeometric tests were used in a later analysis to score TCR-TCR, TCR-HLA and TCR-CMV co-occurrence, with a repertoire-size bias correction applied to the TCR pairs. In a later analysis, false discovery rates were estimated by permuting HLA or CMV assignments 20 times. A later analysis grouped co-occurring TCRs with DBSCAN, adding TCRdist sequence similarity when clustering within HLA-allele-positive subsets. Co-occurrence clustering excluded repertoires with fewer than 30,000 or more than 120,000 public chains, plus five with anomalous nucleotide sharing. TCRdb's version of the immuneACCESS table is confined to in-frame rearrangements and falls short of the full clone set. An unresolved V gene accounts for under half of the shortfall where checked; the remainder is of unknown origin. V and J calls and clone size are as listed in that table; D and trimming were resolved from the DNA. Within this sample are roughly 110,000 clones, with around four fifths of them counted one time only. Clones ranked in the top ten supply roughly 8.2% of the sample.

The germline V and J ends show losses of 5 bases and 5 bases respectively, and no gene match explains 7 bases of the junction. CDR1 and CDR2, looked up from the germline V gene, are SQVTM and ANQGSEA. The CDR3 runs 13 residues from the cysteine to the phenylalanine. The entry retains the CDR3 DNA only, 39 bases that are in frame from base 1. The sample consisted of PBMCs. The V and J segments used are TRBV29-1 and TRBJ1-2; 8 central bases correspond to TRBD1. The TCR comes from a young man in good health and CMV-seronegative. The DNA sequence is given as TGCAGCGTTTTGGACAGGGAGGTATATGGCTACACCTTC. This gives the protein CSVLDREVYGYTF.